Listed below are T cell receptor beta chains from one sample, sequenced in a study of identifying expanded T cells in peripheral blood. Method: immunoSEQ multiplex PCR; TCRdb's copy keeps in-frame clones and lacks some. The sample holds approximately 92,000 clones, approximately 81% seen once. The material sequenced was blood. Receptor source: a person aged 18 to 70 in good health. The CDR3 runs from the conserved cysteine through the conserved F or W. A D gene is named only where the DNA matches it firmly. The size field is filled for only some rows; it gives once, few, many or a size class.

few | TRBJ1-2 | TRBV5-4 | TRBD1 | CASRRQGYGYTF | TGTGCCAGCAGGCGACAGGGCTATGGCTACACCTTC
once | TRBJ1-5 | TRBV28 | . | CASSDPSPLNQPQHF | TGTGCCAGCAGTGACCCGTCCCCTCTCAATCAGCCCCAGCATTTT
many | TRBJ2-1 | TRBV4-1 | . | CASSQDPPAGPYNEQFF | TGCGCCAGCAGCCAAGACCCCCCGGCAGGACCGTACAATGAGCAGTTCTTC
. | TRBJ1-2 | TRBV6-1 | TRBD1 | CASNRDRTNYGYTF | TGTGCCAGCAACCGGGACAGAACTAACTATGGCTACACCTTC
. | TRBJ2-2 | TRBV2 | . | CASSENQAATGELFF | TGTGCCAGCAGTGAGAACCAGGCGGCCACCGGGGAGCTGTTTTTT
medium-sized | TRBJ1-6 | TRBV19 | . | CASRFSSYNSPLHF | TGTGCCAGTAGGTTCAGCTCCTATAATTCACCCCTCCACTTT
. | TRBJ1-1 | TRBV6-5 | . | CASSRTVRLQAFF | TGTGCCAGCAGCAGGACAGTCCGACTCCAAGCTTTCTTT
. | TRBJ2-5 | TRBV7-2 | . | CASSPRASNQETQYF | TGTGCCAGCAGCCCCCGGGCCAGCAATCAAGAGACCCAGTACTTC
. | TRBJ2-2 | TRBV11-2 | . | CASSLYPGENTGELFF | TGTGCCAGCAGCTTATACCCAGGGGAGAACACCGGGGAGCTGTTTTTT
. | TRBJ1-2 | TRBV6-6 | . | CASSLGTSYGYTF | TGTGCCAGCAGTTTGGGGACATCTTATGGCTACACCTTC
. | TRBJ2-6 | TRBV5-1 | TRBD1 | CASSLPTGVGANVLTF | TGCGCCAGCAGCCTCCCGACAGGGGTTGGGGCCAACGTCCTGACTTTC
. | TRBJ1-1 | TRBV19 | TRBD1 | CASSTLGTGNKGAFF | TGTGCCAGTAGTACCCTAGGGACAGGGAACAAGGGAGCTTTCTTT
. | TRBJ2-1 | TRBV7-2 | . | CASSHAGRAKQFF | TGTGCCAGCAGCCACGCAGGTAGGGCCAAGCAGTTCTTC
. | TRBJ1-6 | TRBV7-2 | . | CASSPFPGTSISSPLHF | TGTGCCAGCAGCCCGTTTCCCGGGACAAGTATTTCTTCACCCCTCCACTTT
once | TRBJ1-3 | TRBV5-1 | TRBD1 | CASAEQGTSGNTIYF | TGCGCCAGCGCCGAACAGGGGACCTCTGGAAACACCATATATTTT
. | TRBJ2-7 | TRBV18 | . | CASSPMGTLDEQYF | TGTGCCAGCTCACCAATGGGGACTCTCGACGAGCAGTACTTC
. | TRBJ2-1 | TRBV5-1 | . | CASSSGLAWNNSYNEQFF | TGCGCCAGCAGCTCCGGACTGGCCTGGAATAACTCCTACAATGAGCAGTTCTTC
. | TRBJ1-2 | TRBV15 | . | CATSRAETYYGYTF | TGTGCCACCAGCAGAGCGGAGACGTACTATGGCTACACCTTC
. | TRBJ1-5 | TRBV21-1 | . | CASSKKGPYDRYRFQPQHF | TGTGCCAGCAGCAAAAAGGGACCATATGACAGGTACCGTTTTCAGCCCCAGCATTTT
. | TRBJ1-5 | TRBV5-6 | TRBD1 | CASSFRTGGSNQPQHF | TGTGCCAGCAGCTTTCGGACAGGGGGAAGCAATCAGCCCCAGCATTTT
. | TRBJ2-7 | TRBV10-3 | TRBD2 | CAIRSGESSYEQYF | TGTGCCATCAGGAGCGGGGAGAGCTCCTACGAGCAGTACTTC